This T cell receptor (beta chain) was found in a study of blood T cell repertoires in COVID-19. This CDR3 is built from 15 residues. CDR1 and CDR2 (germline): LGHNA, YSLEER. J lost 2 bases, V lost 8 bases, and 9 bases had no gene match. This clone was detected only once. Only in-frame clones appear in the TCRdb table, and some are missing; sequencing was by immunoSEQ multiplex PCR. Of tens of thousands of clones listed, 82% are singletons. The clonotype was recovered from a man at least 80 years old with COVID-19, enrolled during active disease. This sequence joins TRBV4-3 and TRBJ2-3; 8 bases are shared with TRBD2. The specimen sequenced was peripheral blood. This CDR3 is CASRGAGGPTDTQYF. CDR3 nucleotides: TGCGCCAGCCGAGGGGCGGGGGGACCCACAGATACGCAGTATTTT.